The clone carrying this T cell receptor (beta chain) was detected a few times. Its antigen is undetermined. It was with unique molecular identifiers that the TCRbeta library was prepared. From the PCR reads, TCRdb called clonotypes with MiXCR, one entry per CDR3 protein. This table holds some 180,000 distinct CDR3 sequences, 5.5% to 7% found once. This sample was included in a study of T-cell reconstitution after alpha-beta-depleted transplantation in children. Points from the study as a whole: Alpha-beta T cells about two months after transplant reportedly derived from several hundred expanded graft clones. Among T cells one year after transplant, newly produced cells accounted for most counts and diversity. After transplant, high TCRbeta diversity at day 60 in some patients arose from surviving recipient T cells and thymic progenitors.

Unmatched junction bases numbered 10, after V lost 7 bases and J lost 5 bases. CDR1 and CDR2 (germline): MNHNS, SASEGT. The CDR3 consists of 15 residues. The chain joins TRBV6-1 to TRBJ2-5; TRBD1 aligns across 10 bases. The specimen was PBMCs, collected before TCRalphabeta/CD19-depleted stem cell transplant. The TCR sequence derives from a boy aged 2-9 years with acute lymphoblastic leukemia, due to receive a stem cell transplant. In nucleotides, the CDR3 is TGTGCCAGCAAAACCGGGACAGGGGTCTTGGAGACCCAGTACTTC. This sequence encodes CASKTGTGVLETQYF.